This T cell receptor (beta chain) emerged from a study of response to subunit inactivated influenza vaccine. A few counts support this clonotype. The CDR3 is 13 residues long. V was trimmed by 4 bases and J by 5 bases, leaving 11 bases between them. Germline V gene sequence: CDR1 KGHDR, CDR2 SFDVKD. Via MiXCR, TCRdb re-called the RT-PCR reads, giving one row per CDR3 protein. The table lists about 780,000 distinct CDR3 sequences, about 18% of them singletons. The starting material was PBMCs from blood, obtained around 5 days after vaccination. The chain uses TRBV24-1 and TRBJ2-7, with a possible D match to TRBD1 (6 bases). This TCR was recovered from a man aged 50 to 59 who received an inactivated influenza vaccine. The CDR3 sequence: CATSDRDRNEQYF. In nucleotides, the CDR3 is TGTGCCACCAGTGACCGCGACAGGAACGAGCAGTACTTC.